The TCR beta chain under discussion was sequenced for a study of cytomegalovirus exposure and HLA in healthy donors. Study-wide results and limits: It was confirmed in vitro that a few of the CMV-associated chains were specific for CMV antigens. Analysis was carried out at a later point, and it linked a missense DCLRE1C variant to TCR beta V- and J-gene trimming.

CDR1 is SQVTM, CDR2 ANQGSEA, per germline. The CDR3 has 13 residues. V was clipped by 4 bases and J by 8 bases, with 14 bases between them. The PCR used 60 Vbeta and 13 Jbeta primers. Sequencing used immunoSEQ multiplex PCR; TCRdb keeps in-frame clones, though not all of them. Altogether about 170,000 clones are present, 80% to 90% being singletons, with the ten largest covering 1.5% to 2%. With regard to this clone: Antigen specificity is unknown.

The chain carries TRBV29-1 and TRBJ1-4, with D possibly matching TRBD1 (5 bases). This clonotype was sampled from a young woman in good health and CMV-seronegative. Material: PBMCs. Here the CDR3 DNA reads TGCAGCGTTGGTGGCCAGGGTGGCGAAAAACTGTTTTTT. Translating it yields CSVGGQGGEKLFF.